This entry lists 14 T cell receptor beta chains sequenced from one sample in a study of blood T cell repertoires in COVID-19. Profiled with immunoSEQ multiplex PCR; TCRdb holds only in-frame clones, not every one. The sample carries roughly 350,000 clones, roughly 90% recorded once. Material: peripheral blood. The receptor set was obtained from a woman in her sixties or seventies with COVID-19, enrolled during active disease.

This clone was seen just once. The V gene is TRBV9, the J gene TRBJ2-3; weak D call: TRBD2 (5 bases). The V end was cut by 4 bases, the J end by 2 bases, with 11 bases between. CDR1 is SGDLS, CDR2 YYNGEE, per germline. This CDR3 has 14 residues. The CDR3 nucleotides read TGTGCCAGCAGCCCTCACCTAGCCACAGATACGCAGTATTTT. It yields the protein CASSPHLATDTQYF. Full variable domain (outside the CDR3, taken from reference TRBV9 and TRBJ2-3): DSGVTQTPKHLITATGQRVTLRCSPRSGDLSVYWYQQSLDQGLQFLIQYYNGEERAKGNILERFSAQQFPDLHSELNLSSLELGDSALYFCASSPHLATDTQYFGPGTRLTVL.

The chain carries TRBV18 and TRBJ2-1, with 8 bases lining up with TRBD2. This CDR3 region has 16 residues. CDR1 KGHSH and CDR2 LQKENI come from the germline V gene. Unmatched junction bases numbered 6, after V lost 0 bases and J lost 5 bases. CDR3 sequence reads: CASSPPSGGGNNEQFF. CDR3 DNA: TGTGCCAGCTCACCACCGTCGGGGGGGGGTAACAATGAGCAGTTCTTC.

The chain couples TRBV28 to TRBJ2-7; 11 positions agree with TRBD1. This CDR3 comprises 15 residues. V lost 6 bases and J lost 5; bases outside the gene matches: 9. In germline, CDR1 is MDHEN, CDR2 SYDVKM. The CDR3 is CASSRPGQGEDEQYF. CDR3 DNA sequence: TGTGCCAGCAGCCGACCGGGACAGGGGGAGGACGAGCAGTACTTC.

The chain combines TRBV11-2 with TRBJ2-5, with 7 bases fitting TRBD1. Trimming took 5 bases from V and 5 from J; bases not matched to a gene: 8. The CDR3 has 14 amino acids. Per germline, CDR1 SGHAT and CDR2 FQNNGV. The CDR3 here is CASSPRTGRETQYF. CDR3 coding DNA: TGTGCCAGCAGCCCCAGGACAGGCCGGGAGACCCAGTACTTC. Full variable domain (remainder filled in from reference TRBV11-2 and TRBJ2-5): EAGVAQSPRYKIIEKRQSVAFWCNPISGHATLYWYQQILGQGPKLLIQFQNNGVVDDSQLPKDRFSAERLKGVDSTLKIQPAKLEDSAVYLCASSPRTGRETQYFGPGTRLLVL.

The gene calls are TRBV7-9 and TRBJ1-4; possibly TRBD1 for D (5 bases). The V end was cut by 1 base, the J end by 5 bases, with 11 bases between. This CDR3 is 15 amino acids long. Germline loops: CDR1 SEHNR, CDR2 FQNEAQ (reference sequence). The CDR3 nucleotides are TGTGCCAGCAGCTTAGAAGGGGTCGCCAATGAAAAACTGTTTTTT. This sequence encodes CASSLEGVANEKLFF.

The genes are TRBV2 and TRBJ2-7; 10 bases are shared with TRBD2. Looked up from germline, CDR1 is SNHLY and CDR2 is FYNNEI. The CDR3 contains 17 residues. V was clipped by 6 bases and J by 5 bases; unmatched bases: 16. CDR3 protein: CASSAPSGGARVDEQYF. As DNA, the CDR3 is TGTGCCAGCAGCGCCCCCAGCGGGGGGGCCAGGGTGGACGAGCAGTACTTC.

This clone was seen a handful of times. The CDR3 loop is CASSYSGQTRGETQYF. CDR3 coding DNA: TGTGCCAGCAGTTACTCGGGACAGACCCGTGGGGAGACCCAGTACTTC. The V and J genes are TRBV6-2 or TRBV6-3 and TRBJ2-5; TRBD1 matches at 7 bases. The CDR3 covers 16 residues. Germline CDR1 is MNHEY and CDR2 is SVGEGT. J was trimmed by 5 bases and V by 0 bases; bases with no gene match: 9.

This clone has only a few counts. The V call is TRBV5-1, the J call TRBJ2-7; D remains unclear. The V and J ends lost 2 bases and 0 bases respectively, with 6 bases between them. Germline V gene lookup returns CDR1 SGHRS and CDR2 YFSETQ. The CDR3 totals 13 residues. The DNA of the CDR3 is TGCGCCAGCAGCTTTGTCGGCTCCTACGAGCAGTACTTC. Translation gives CASSFVGSYEQYF.

This clone was found once. V is TRBV11-3 and J is TRBJ1-6; a weak D match, TRBD1 (5 bases). Germline loops: CDR1 SGHNT, CDR2 YENEEA. The CDR3 is 13 residues long. Deletions cut 5 bases from V and 8 bases from J, with 10 bases between. CDR3 in DNA: TGTGCCAGCAGCCTGTTCAGGGATTCACCCCTCCACTTT. Residues: CASSLFRDSPLHF.

The V and J genes are TRBV7-6 and TRBJ1-4; D not certain. Germline CDR1 and CDR2: SGHVS and FNYEAQ. The V and J ends lost 3 bases and 7 bases respectively, with 6 bases between them. The CDR3 sequence is 12 residues long. The DNA of the CDR3 is TGTGCCAGCAGCTTGTATAGTGAAAAACTGTTTTTT. It yields the protein CASSLYSEKLFF.

CDR3 residues: CATQGAISPLHF. The CDR3 nucleotides are TGTGCCACCCAGGGGGCCATTTCACCCCTCCACTTT. This chain connects TRBV6-5 to TRBJ1-6; 8 nucleotides agree with TRBD1. CDR3 length: 12 amino acids. J was trimmed by 9 bases and V by 10 bases; bases with no gene match: 5. Germline V CDR1 and CDR2: MNHEY, SVGAGI.

The chain couples TRBV10-3 to TRBJ2-1; maybe TRBD2 (6 bases). The CDR3 runs to 14 residues. Germline lookup yields CDR1 ENHRY and CDR2 SYGVKD. Trimming shortened V by 8 bases and J by 0 bases, and 11 bases separated the two germline ends. CDR3: CAIGWRGSYNEQFF. Here the CDR3 DNA reads TGTGCCATCGGGTGGCGGGGCTCCTACAATGAGCAGTTCTTC.

V usage is TRBV12-3 or TRBV12-4 and J usage is TRBJ1-2; 9 positions match TRBD1. Losses at the gene ends were 6 bases for V and 8 bases for J; bases not matched to a gene: 7. The CDR3 spans 13 residues. The CDR3 region is CASSPGTGRGYTF. The CDR3 nucleotides read TGTGCCAGCAGCCCCGGGACAGGGCGCGGCTACACCTTC.

The V call is TRBV24-1, the J call TRBJ1-2; no clear D gene. The germline V and J ends were trimmed by 2 bases and 4 bases, with 10 bases remaining between them. The CDR3 sequence is 14 residues long. Per the germline V gene, CDR1 is KGHDR and CDR2 is SFDVKD. The CDR3 DNA follows: TGTGCCACCAGTGATTCAAGGGCGGGCTATGGCTACACCTTC. It yields the protein CATSDSRAGYGYTF.